This is a list of T cell receptor beta chains from one sample in a study of OX40 agonist ivuxolimab in advanced cancers. Measured with immunoSEQ multiplex PCR; TCRdb has only the in-frame clones, and not every one. The table lists some 71,000 clones, roughly 84% of them singletons, with 0.78% in the top ten. The sample here was CD4+ or CD8+ T cells sorted from blood, taken in a trial of the OX40 agonist ivuxolimab. These receptors were collected from an adult with an advanced solid tumor such as melanoma, head and neck, liver or kidney cancer. CDR3s include the opening cysteine and the closing phenylalanine or tryptophan. D genes are given only for firm matches. Size is omitted from some rows. Given values are once, few, many or a class for expanded clones.

-	-	TRBV27	TRBJ2-3	CASSPVKGDTQYF	TGTGCCAGCAGTCCCGTAAAAGGAGATACGCAGTATTTT
TRBD2	-	TRBV4-2	TRBJ2-5	CASSQAASGRGYQETQYF	TGTGCCAGCAGCCAAGCGGCTAGCGGGAGGGGATACCAAGAGACCCAGTACTTC
TRBD2	-	TRBV6-1	TRBJ2-7	CASSTGLAGAYEQYF	TGTGCCAGCAGTACGGGACTAGCGGGAGCGTACGAGCAGTACTTC
-	-	TRBV5-8	TRBJ2-5	CASSTHRRGAEETQYF	TGTGCCAGCAGCACTCACAGGAGAGGGGCAGAAGAGACCCAGTACTTC
TRBD2	-	TRBV11-2	TRBJ2-1	CASSLTSGNYNEQFF	TGTGCCAGCAGCTTAACTAGCGGGAACTACAATGAGCAGTTCTTC
TRBD1	-	TRBV6-1	TRBJ1-6	CASSRTGANSPLHF	TGTGCCAGCAGTCGCACAGGGGCCAATTCACCCCTCCACTTT
TRBD1	-	TRBV25-1	TRBJ2-5	CASSDYRGQETQYF	TGTGCCAGCAGTGACTACAGGGGGCAAGAGACCCAGTACTTC
-	-	TRBV7-8	TRBJ2-2	CASSRLSGTGELFF	TGTGCCAGCAGCCGACTTTCCGGGACCGGGGAGCTGTTTTTT
-	-	TRBV11-2	TRBJ1-4	CASTPGSQNEKLFF	TGTGCCAGCACCCCCGGGTCGCAGAATGAAAAACTGTTTTTT
TRBD1	-	TRBV30	TRBJ1-2	CAWATGFYGYTF	TGTGCCTGGGCGACAGGGTTCTATGGCTACACCTTC
TRBD1	-	TRBV28	TRBJ1-5	CASSPGQGQGNQPQHF	TGTGCCAGCAGTCCAGGACAGGGGCAGGGCAATCAGCCCCAGCATTTT
-	-	TRBV11-2	TRBJ2-3	CASSRITGDTQYF	TGTGCCAGCAGCCGAATAACAGGGGATACGCAGTATTTT
TRBD1	-	TRBV19	TRBJ1-2	CASSTETGVYTF	TGTGCCAGTAGTACCGAGACAGGGGTCTACACCTTC
TRBD2	-	TRBV7-9	TRBJ2-7	CASSRGEGVYEQYF	TGTGCCAGCAGCCGCGGGGAGGGCGTATACGAGCAGTACTTC
TRBD1	-	TRBV29-1	TRBJ2-7	CSVQPGTGGREQYF	TGCAGCGTCCAACCCGGGACAGGGGGTCGGGAGCAGTACTTC
-	-	TRBV6-1	TRBJ1-5	CASSETRSFGNQPQHF	TGTGCCAGCAGTGAAACTCGTTCCTTCGGTAATCAGCCCCAGCATTTT
-	-	TRBV10-3	TRBJ1-1	CAISRPGATEAFF	TGTGCCATCAGTCGGCCAGGGGCCACTGAAGCTTTCTTT
TRBD1	-	TRBV6-6	TRBJ1-2	CASGQGRGINYGYTF	TGTGCCAGCGGACAGGGGCGCGGAATTAACTATGGCTACACCTTC
-	-	TRBV6-1	TRBJ2-7	CASTRRGTDSGGYF	TGTGCCAGCACCCGAAGGGGCACCGACAGCGGAGGGTACTTC
-	-	TRBV5-4	TRBJ1-2	CANSFPQGAINYGYTF	TGTGCCAACAGCTTTCCCCAGGGCGCTATTAACTATGGCTACACCTTC
-	-	TRBV2	TRBJ1-1	CASSPGATNTEAFF	TGTGCCAGCAGTCCGGGGGCTACGAACACTGAAGCTTTCTTT
-	-	TRBV5-1	TRBJ2-2	CASSFRTMSTGELFF	TGCGCCAGCAGCTTTAGAACAATGAGCACCGGGGAGCTGTTTTTT
-	-	TRBV7-3	TRBJ1-2	CASSLRENYGYTF	TGTGCCAGCAGCTTACGGGAAAATTATGGCTACACCTTC
TRBD2	once	TRBV11-2	TRBJ2-5	CASSRLSGGPVTQYF	TGTGCCAGCAGCCGACTCTCGGGGGGGCCTGTGACCCAGTACTTC
TRBD2	-	TRBV18	TRBJ2-1	CASSPNLAGNEQFF	TGTGCCAGCTCACCGAACCTAGCGGGGAATGAGCAGTTCTTC
-	once	TRBV6-5	TRBJ2-1	CASSYSPDNEQFF	TGTGCCAGCAGTTACTCCCCAGACAATGAGCAGTTCTTC
-	-	TRBV5-4	TRBJ1-2	CASSLSPDPNYGYTF	TGTGCCAGCAGCTTGTCTCCCGACCCTAACTATGGCTACACCTTC